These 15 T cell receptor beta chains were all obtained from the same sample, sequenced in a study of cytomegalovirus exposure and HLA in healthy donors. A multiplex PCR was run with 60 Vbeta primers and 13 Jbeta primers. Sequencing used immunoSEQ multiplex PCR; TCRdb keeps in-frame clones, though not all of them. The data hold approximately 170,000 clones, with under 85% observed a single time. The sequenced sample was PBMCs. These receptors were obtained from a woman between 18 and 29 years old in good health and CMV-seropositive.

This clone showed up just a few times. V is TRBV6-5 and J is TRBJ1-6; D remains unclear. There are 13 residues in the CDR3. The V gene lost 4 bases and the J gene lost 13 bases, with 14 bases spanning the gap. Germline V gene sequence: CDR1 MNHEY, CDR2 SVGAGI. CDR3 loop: CASSSGETIPLHF. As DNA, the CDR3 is TGTGCCAGCAGTTCCGGGGAGACAATTCCCCTCCACTTT.

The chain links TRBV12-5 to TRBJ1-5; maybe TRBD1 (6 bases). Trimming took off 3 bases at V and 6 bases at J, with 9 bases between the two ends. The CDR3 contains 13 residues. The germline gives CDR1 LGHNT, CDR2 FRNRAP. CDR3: CASGLRGGQPQHF. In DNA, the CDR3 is TGTGCTAGTGGTTTAAGGGGGGGTCAGCCCCAGCATTTT. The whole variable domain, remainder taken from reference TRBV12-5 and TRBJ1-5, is DARVTQTPRHKVTEMGQEVTMRCQPILGHNTVFWYRQTMMQGLELLAYFRNRAPLDDSGMPKDRFSAEMPDATLATLKIQPSEPRDSAVYFCASGLRGGQPQHFGDGTRLSIL.

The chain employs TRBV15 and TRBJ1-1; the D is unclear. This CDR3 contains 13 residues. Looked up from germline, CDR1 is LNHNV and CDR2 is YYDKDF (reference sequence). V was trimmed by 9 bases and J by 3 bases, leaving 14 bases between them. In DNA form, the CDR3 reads TGTGCCACAACACCCTCGTCGTACACTGAAGCTTTCTTT. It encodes CATTPSSYTEAFF.

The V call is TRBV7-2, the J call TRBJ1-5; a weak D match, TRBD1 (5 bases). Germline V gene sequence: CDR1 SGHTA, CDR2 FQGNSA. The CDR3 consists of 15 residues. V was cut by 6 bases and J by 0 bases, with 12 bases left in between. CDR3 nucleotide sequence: TGTGCCAGCAGTCCGACAGCCTATAGCAATCAGCCCCAGCATTTT. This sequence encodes CASSPTAYSNQPQHF. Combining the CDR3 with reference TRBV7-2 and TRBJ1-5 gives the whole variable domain GAGVSQSPSNKVTEKGKDVELRCDPISGHTALYWYRQSLGQGLEFLIYFQGNSAPDKSGLPSDRFSAERTGGSVSTLTIQRTQQEDSAVYLCASSPTAYSNQPQHFGDGTRLSIL.

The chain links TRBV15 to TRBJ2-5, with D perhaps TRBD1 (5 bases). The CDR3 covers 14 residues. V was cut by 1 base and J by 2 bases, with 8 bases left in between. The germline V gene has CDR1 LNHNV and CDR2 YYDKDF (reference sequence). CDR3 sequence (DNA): TGTGCCACCAGCAGAGCAAGACAGCAAGAGACCCAGTACTTC. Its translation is CATSRARQQETQYF.

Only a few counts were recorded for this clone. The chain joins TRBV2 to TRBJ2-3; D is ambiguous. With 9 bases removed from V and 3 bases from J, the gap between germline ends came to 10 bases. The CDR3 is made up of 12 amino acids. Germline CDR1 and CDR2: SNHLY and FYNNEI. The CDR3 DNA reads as TGTGCCAGTCGAACGGTTACAGATACGCAGTATTTT. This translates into CASRTVTDTQYF.

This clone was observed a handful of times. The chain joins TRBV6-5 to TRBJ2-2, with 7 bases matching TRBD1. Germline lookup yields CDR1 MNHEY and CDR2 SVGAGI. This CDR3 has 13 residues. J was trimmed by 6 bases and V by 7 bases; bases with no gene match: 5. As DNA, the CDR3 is TGTGCCAGCAAAAAGGGGGCCGCCGGGGAGCTGTTTTTT. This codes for CASKKGAAGELFF.

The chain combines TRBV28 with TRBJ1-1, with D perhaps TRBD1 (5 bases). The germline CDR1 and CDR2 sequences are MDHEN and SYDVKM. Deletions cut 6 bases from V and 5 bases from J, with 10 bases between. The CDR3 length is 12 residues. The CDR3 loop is CASRSPGTEAFF. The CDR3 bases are TGTGCCAGCAGATCTCCAGGGACTGAAGCTTTCTTT. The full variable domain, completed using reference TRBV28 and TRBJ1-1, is DVKVTQSSRYLVKRTGEKVFLECVQDMDHENMFWYRQDPGLGLRLIYFSYDVKMKEKGDIPEGYSVSREKKERFSLILESASTNQTSMYLCASRSPGTEAFFGQGTRLTVV.

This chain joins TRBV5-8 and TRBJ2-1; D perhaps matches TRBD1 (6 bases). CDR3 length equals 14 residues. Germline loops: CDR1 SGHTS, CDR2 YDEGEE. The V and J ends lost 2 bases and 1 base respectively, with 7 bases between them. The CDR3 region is CASSLGGSYNEQFF. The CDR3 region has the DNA TGTGCCAGCAGCTTAGGGGGTTCCTACAATGAGCAGTTCTTC.

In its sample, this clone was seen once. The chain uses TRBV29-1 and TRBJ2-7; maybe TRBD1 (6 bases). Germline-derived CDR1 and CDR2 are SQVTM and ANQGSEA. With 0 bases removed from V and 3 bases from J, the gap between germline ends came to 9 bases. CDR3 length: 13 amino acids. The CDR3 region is CSVEDRQDYEQYF. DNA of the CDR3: TGCAGCGTTGAAGATCGACAGGACTACGAGCAGTACTTC.

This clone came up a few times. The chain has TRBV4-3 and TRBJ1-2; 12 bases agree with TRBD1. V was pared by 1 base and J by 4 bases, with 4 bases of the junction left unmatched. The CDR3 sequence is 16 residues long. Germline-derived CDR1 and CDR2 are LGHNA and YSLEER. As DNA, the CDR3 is TGCGCCAGCAGCCAAGCCGGGACAGGGGGCGTCTATGGCTACACCTTC. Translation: CASSQAGTGGVYGYTF.

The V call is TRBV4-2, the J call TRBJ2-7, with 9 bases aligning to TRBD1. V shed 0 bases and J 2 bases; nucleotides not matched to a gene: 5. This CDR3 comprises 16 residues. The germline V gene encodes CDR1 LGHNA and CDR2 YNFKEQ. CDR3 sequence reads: CASSQDSRTGAYEQYF. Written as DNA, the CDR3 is TGTGCCAGCAGCCAAGACAGCCGGACAGGGGCCTACGAGCAGTACTTC.

The CDR3 sequence: CSVLAGRTDTQYF. CDR3 nucleotides: TGCAGCGTCCTAGCGGGCAGGACAGATACGCAGTATTTT. The gene calls are TRBV29-1 and TRBJ2-3; TRBD2 matches 8 bases. Losses at the gene ends were 6 bases for V and 3 bases for J; bases not matched to a gene: 5. Germline loops: CDR1 SQVTM, CDR2 ANQGSEA. The CDR3 has 13 amino acids.

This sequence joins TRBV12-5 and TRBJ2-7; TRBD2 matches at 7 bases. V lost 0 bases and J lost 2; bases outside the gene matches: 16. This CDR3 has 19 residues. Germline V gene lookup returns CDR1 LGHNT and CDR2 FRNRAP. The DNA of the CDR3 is TGTGCTAGTGGTTTGGTGGTGTTAGCGGGCAACGTGACGGCCTACGAGCAGTACTTC. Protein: CASGLVVLAGNVTAYEQYF.

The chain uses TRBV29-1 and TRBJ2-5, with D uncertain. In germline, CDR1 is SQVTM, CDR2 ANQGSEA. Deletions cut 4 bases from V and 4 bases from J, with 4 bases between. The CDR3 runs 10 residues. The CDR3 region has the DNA TGCAGCGTTGCCCTAGAGACCCAGTACTTC. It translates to CSVALETQYF.